This T cell receptor (beta chain) is drawn from a study of T cell changes during pregnancy in multiple sclerosis. Germline V lookup: CDR1 MGHRA, CDR2 YSYEKL. V shed 4 bases, J shed 3 bases, and the junction held 3 bases outside the gene matches. CDR3 length: 14 residues. Clones were read by immunoSEQ multiplex PCR, and TCRdb kept only the in-frame ones, dropping some. The sample includes about 40,000 clones, approximately 92% seen only once; the top ten take around 1.2%. The chain joins TRBV4-1 to TRBJ1-2; 9 bases are a match to TRBD1. The clonotype comes from a female donor with multiple sclerosis, enrolled in a pregnancy study. The material was peripheral blood, obtained before pregnancy. CDR3 amino acids: CASSLRQGDYGYTF. The CDR3, as DNA: TGCGCCAGCAGCCTTCGACAGGGGGACTATGGCTACACCTTC.